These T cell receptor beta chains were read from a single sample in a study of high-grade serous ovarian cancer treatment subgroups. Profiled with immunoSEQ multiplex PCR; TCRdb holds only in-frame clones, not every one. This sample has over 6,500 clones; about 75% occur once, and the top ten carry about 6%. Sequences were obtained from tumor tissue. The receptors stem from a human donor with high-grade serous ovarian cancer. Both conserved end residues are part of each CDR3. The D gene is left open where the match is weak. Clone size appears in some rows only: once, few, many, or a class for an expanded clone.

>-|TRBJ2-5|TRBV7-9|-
TGTGCCAGCAGCTTAGAGGGGACACAGTACTTC
CASSLEGTQYF
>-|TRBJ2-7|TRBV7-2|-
TGTGCCAGCAGCCAACAGGGCTCCTACGAGCAGTACTTC
CASSQQGSYEQYF
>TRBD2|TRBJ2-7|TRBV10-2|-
TGCGCCAGCACTAGCGGCCTCTCCTACGAGCAGTACTTC
CASTSGLSYEQYF
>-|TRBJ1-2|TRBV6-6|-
TGTGCCAGCAGTTACGCCGGGGCTGATTACTATGGCTACACCTTC
CASSYAGADYYGYTF
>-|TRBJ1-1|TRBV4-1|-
TGCGCCAGCAGCCAAGATCCCCCGACTCGGATTGGGTCTGAAGCTTTCTTT
CASSQDPPTRIGSEAFF
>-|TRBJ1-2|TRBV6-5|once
TGTGCCAGCAGCCCGGGAGGAATGGTAAATGGCTACACCTTC
CASSPGGMVNGYTF
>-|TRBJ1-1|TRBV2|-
TGTGCCAGCAGTGGAACAGAGTCGAACGCTGAAGCTTTCTTT
CASSGTESNAEAFF
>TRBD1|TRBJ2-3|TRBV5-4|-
TGTGCCAGCAGTTCCGGGACAGGCACAGATACGCAGTATTTT
CASSSGTGTDTQYF
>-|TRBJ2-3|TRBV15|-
TGTGCCACCAGCTCGCAAATAGGGCCAGGGGGCACAGATACGCAGTATTTT
CATSSQIGPGGTDTQYF
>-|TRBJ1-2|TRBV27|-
TGTGCCAGCAGAATGGCTGGGAACTATGGCTACACCTTC
CASRMAGNYGYTF
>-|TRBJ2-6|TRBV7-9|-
TGTGCCAGCAGCTACCAGACTTTCTCTGGGGCCAACGTCCTGACTTTC
CASSYQTFSGANVLTF
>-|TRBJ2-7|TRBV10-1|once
TGCGCCAGCAGTGAAAGGGGGTCCTACGAGCAGTACTTC
CASSERGSYEQYF
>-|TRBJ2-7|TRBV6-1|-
TGTGCCAGCAGTGAAGCCGGACTGGGGGTCCTTCTCTCCTACGAGCAGTACTTC
CASSEAGLGVLLSYEQYF
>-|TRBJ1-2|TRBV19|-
TGTGCCAGTAGTATGGGGTCATTGAACTATGGCTACACCTTC
CASSMGSLNYGYTF
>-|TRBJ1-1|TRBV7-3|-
TGTGCCAGCAGCTTAAGAAGGGGCACTGAAGCTTTCTTT
CASSLRRGTEAFF
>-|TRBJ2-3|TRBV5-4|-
TGTGCCAGCAGCTTGGGGAGTCCGAGCGCAGCCGATACGCAGTATTTT
CASSLGSPSAADTQYF
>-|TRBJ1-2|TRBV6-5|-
TGTGCCAGCAGTTACTCGATCGCGGGGACCTACACCTTC
CASSYSIAGTYTF
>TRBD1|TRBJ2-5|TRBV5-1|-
TGCGCCAGCAGCTTGGTGGGGACCGACAGGGAAGAGACCCAGTACTTC
CASSLVGTDREETQYF
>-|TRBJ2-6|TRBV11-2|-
TGTGCCAGCAGCTCAGGGGGGACAACAACTTCTGGGGCCAACGTCCTGACTTTC
CASSSGGTTTSGANVLTF
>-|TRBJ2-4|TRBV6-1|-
TGTGCCAGCAGTGAAGCGCGGAGAGTAGCCAAAAACATTCAGTACTTC
CASSEARRVAKNIQYF
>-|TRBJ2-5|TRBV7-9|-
TGTGCCAGCAGCTCGACTAGTTTCGAGACCCAGTACTTC
CASSSTSFETQYF
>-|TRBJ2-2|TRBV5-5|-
TGTGCCACCACGTGGGACCCGGGTAGGGGTAGGACCGGGGAGCTGTTTTTT
CATTWDPGRGRTGELFF
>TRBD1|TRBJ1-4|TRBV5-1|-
TGCGCCAGCAGCTTGTGGGGACAGTCTAATGAAAAACTGTTTTTT
CASSLWGQSNEKLFF
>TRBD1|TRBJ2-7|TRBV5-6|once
TGTGCCAGCGGCGCGAGGAATACAGGGGGTTACGAGCAGTACTTC
CASGARNTGGYEQYF
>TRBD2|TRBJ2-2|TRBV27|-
TGTGCCAGCAGTCGGACTAGCGGGAACACCGGGGAGCTGTTTTTT
CASSRTSGNTGELFF
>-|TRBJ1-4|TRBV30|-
TGTGCCTGGAGTGTACGGGGTGGGCGCGAAAAACTGTTTTTT
CAWSVRGGREKLFF
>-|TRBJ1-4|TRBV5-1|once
TGCGCCAGCAGCCCCACGCGTGGCGGTGAAAATGAAAAACTGTTTTTT
CASSPTRGGENEKLFF
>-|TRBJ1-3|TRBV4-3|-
TGCGCCAGCAGCCCGAGTGGGGGGATCTCTGGAAACACCATATATTTT
CASSPSGGISGNTIYF
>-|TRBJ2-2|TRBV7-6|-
TGTGCCAGCAGCTATCGGACTCTCCTCCCCGGGGAGCTGTTTTTT
CASSYRTLLPGELFF
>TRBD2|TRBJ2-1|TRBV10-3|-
TGTGCCATCAGAATAGCGGGGGGAGGCCACAATGAGCAGTTCTTC
CAIRIAGGGHNEQFF
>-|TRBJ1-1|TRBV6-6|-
TGTGCCAGCCGGCAGCACGACACTGAAGCTTTCTTT
CASRQHDTEAFF